This T cell receptor (beta chain) was recovered during a study of T cell responses to AZD1222 COVID-19 vaccine. General study results and limits: Every sample of the repertoires postdated the peak T cell response. Spike-specific TCR breadth and depth went up after people got two AZD1222 doses. Only 5 to 7 individuals given AZD1222 were seropositive at baseline. Close to half of spike-specific TCRs reportedly recognize unmutated variant regions.

A word on this clone: The antigen is unknown.

TCRdb's copy holds only in-frame clones and misses some; the assay was immunoSEQ multiplex PCR. The sample has some 170,000 clones; about 93% are singletons. V lost 0 bases, J lost 1 base, and 17 bases lay in between. The length of the CDR3 is 18 residues. This specimen was peripheral blood, taken 28 days after the second dose of the MenACWY control vaccine. The chain is built from TRBV5-3 and TRBJ2-1; D uncertain. TRBV5-3 is noted as an ORF with a role that remains uncertain. This clonotype was sampled from an adult who received the MenACWY meningococcal vaccine as a control. This CDR3 reads CARSLGGPLPVSYNEQFF. The DNA for the CDR3 is TGTGCCAGAAGCTTGGGTGGACCCCTACCCGTTTCCTACAATGAGCAGTTCTTC.